The clone carrying this TCR beta chain was recorded a few times. This table comes from immunoSEQ multiplex PCR, and its TCRdb copy is limited to in-frame clones, with some not included. This table has 100,000 to 150,000 clones, 65% to 85% appearing once. The CDR3 loop spans 13 amino acids. J gave up 3 bases and V 6 bases, and 3 bases lay outside the gene matches. The germline V gene encodes CDR1 MNHEY and CDR2 SMNVEV (reference sequence). As for time point: pretreatment peripheral blood. These data belong to a study of PD-L1 blockade in urothelial cancer. The receptor was derived from a man aged 45-65 years with urothelial cancer. This sample comprised PBMCs, obtained around atezolizumab (anti-PD-L1) treatment. The chain couples TRBV27 to TRBJ1-1; 8 bases are shared with TRBD1. The DNA for the CDR3 is TGTGCCAGCAGCGGACAGGGAGACACTGAAGCTTTCTTT. This sequence encodes CASSGQGDTEAFF.